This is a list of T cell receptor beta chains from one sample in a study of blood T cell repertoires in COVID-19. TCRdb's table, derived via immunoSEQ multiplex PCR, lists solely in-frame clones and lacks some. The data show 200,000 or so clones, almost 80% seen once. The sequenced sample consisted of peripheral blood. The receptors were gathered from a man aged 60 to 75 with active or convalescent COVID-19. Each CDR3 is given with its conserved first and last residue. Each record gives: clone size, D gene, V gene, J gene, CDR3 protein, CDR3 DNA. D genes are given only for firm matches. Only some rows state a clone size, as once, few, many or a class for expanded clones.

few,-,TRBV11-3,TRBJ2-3,CASSWGRERSTDTQYF,TGTGCCAGCAGCTGGGGTAGGGAGCGAAGCACAGATACGCAGTATTTT
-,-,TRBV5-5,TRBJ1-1,CASSPPGDTEAFF,TGTGCCAGCAGCCCCCCAGGGGACACTGAAGCTTTCTTT
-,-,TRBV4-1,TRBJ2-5,CASSQNLADQETQYF,TGCGCCAGCAGCCAGAACTTAGCGGATCAAGAGACCCAGTACTTC
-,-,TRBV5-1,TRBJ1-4,CASSLNHRAIGKLFF,TGCGCCAGCAGCTTGAACCACAGGGCTATCGGAAAACTGTTTTTT
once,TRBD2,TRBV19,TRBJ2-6,CASTSGRGGANVLTF,TGTGCCAGTACTAGCGGGAGAGGTGGGGCCAACGTCCTGACTTTC
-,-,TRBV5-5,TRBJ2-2,CASSLVGAGTYTGELFF,TGTGCCAGCAGCTTGGTCGGGGCGGGGACTTACACCGGGGAGCTGTTTTTT
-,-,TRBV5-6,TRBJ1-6,CASSLETGSSYNSPLHF,TGTGCCAGCAGCTTGGAGACAGGCAGCTCCTATAATTCACCCCTCCACTTT
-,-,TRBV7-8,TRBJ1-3,CASSLRISSGNTIYF,TGTGCCAGCAGCCTCAGGATCTCCTCTGGAAACACCATATATTTT
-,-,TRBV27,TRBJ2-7,CASSFTGYYEQYF,TGTGCCAGCAGTTTTACAGGTTACTACGAGCAGTACTTC
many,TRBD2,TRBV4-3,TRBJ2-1,CASSQWPGTTIYNEQFF,TGCGCCAGCAGCCAGTGGCCCGGGACTACGATCTACAATGAGCAGTTCTTC
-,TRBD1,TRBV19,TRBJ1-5,CASSSTGGFSNQPQHF,TGTGCCAGTAGTTCGACAGGGGGGTTCAGCAATCAGCCCCAGCATTTT
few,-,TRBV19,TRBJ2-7,CASSISGPTYEQYF,TGTGCCAGTAGTATCAGCGGGCCCACCTACGAGCAGTACTTC
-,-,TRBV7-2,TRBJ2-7,CASSLALVLEIGEQYF,TGTGCCAGCAGCTTAGCGCTAGTCCTAGAGATCGGCGAGCAGTACTTC
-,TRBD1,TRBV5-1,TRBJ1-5,CASSLDRAENQPQHF,TGCGCCAGCAGCCTGGACAGGGCCGAGAATCAGCCCCAGCATTTT
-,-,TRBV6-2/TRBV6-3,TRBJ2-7,CASSSWGAGSYEQYF,TGTGCCAGCAGTTCCTGGGGAGCAGGTTCCTACGAGCAGTACTTC
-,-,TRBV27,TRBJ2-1,CASSLSGGGFNEQFF,TGTGCCAGCAGTTTATCGGGGGGAGGCTTCAATGAGCAGTTCTTC
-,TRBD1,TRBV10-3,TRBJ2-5,CAISEGGQGEQETQYF,TGTGCCATCAGTGAGGGGGGACAGGGGGAGCAAGAGACCCAGTACTTC
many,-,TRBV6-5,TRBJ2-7,CASSYGSGLFEQYF,TGTGCCAGCAGTTACGGGAGCGGGCTGTTCGAGCAGTACTTC
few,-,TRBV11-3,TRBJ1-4,CASSRDTGLEKLFF,TGTGCCAGCAGCAGGGACACCGGTCTTGAAAAACTGTTTTTT
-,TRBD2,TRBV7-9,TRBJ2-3,CASTLSGSGTDTQYF,TGTGCCAGCACTCTTAGCGGGAGTGGCACAGATACGCAGTATTTT
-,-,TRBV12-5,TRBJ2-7,CASGRDSYEQYF,TGTGCTAGCGGCCGTGACAGCTACGAGCAGTACTTC
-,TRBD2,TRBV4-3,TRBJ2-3,CASSQVTSGSADTQYF,TGCGCCAGCAGCCAAGTTACTAGCGGGAGCGCAGATACGCAGTATTTT
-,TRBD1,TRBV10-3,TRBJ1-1,CAISEPHGTGNSEAFF,TGTGCCATCAGTGAGCCCCATGGGACAGGGAATTCTGAAGCTTTCTTT
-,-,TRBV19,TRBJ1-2,CASRPIVGNYGYTF,TGTGCCAGTAGACCCATAGTCGGGAACTATGGCTACACCTTC
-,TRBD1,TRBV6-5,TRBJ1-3,CASRYDRDSGNTIYF,TGTGCCAGCAGGTATGACAGGGATTCTGGAAACACCATATATTTT
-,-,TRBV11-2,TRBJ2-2,CASSLGGSWTGELFF,TGTGCCAGCAGCTTGGGTGGGAGTTGGACCGGGGAGCTGTTTTTT
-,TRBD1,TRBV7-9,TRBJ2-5,CASSPRRGREETQYF,TGTGCCAGCAGCCCCCGCAGGGGGCGGGAAGAGACCCAGTACTTC
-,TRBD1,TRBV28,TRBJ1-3,CASRTGAGNTIYF,TGTGCCAGCAGAACAGGGGCTGGAAACACCATATATTTT
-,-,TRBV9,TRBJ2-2,CASSVSGSNTGELFF,TGTGCCAGCAGCGTATCCGGTTCGAACACCGGGGAGCTGTTTTTT
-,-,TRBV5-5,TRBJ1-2,CASSQEVADGYTF,TGTGCCAGCAGCCAGGAGGTAGCCGATGGCTACACCTTC
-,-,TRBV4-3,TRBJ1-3,CASSHTQGSGNTIYF,TGCGCCAGCAGCCACACACAGGGATCCGGAAACACCATATATTTT
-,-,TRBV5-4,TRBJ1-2,CASSLDGPLGGGYTF,TGTGCCAGCAGCCTAGACGGACCCCTCGGGGGTGGCTACACCTTC
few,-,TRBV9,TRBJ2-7,CASSAVSGYEQYF,TGTGCCAGCAGCGCGGTAAGCGGCTACGAGCAGTACTTC
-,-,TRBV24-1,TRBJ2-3,CATSDPFPDTQYF,TGTGCCACCAGTGATCCCTTTCCAGATACGCAGTATTTT
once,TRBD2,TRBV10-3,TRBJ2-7,CAISAQLAGVHEQYF,TGTGCCATCAGTGCTCAACTAGCGGGAGTACACGAGCAGTACTTC
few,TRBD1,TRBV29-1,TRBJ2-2,CSVGQGAYTGELFF,TGCAGCGTTGGACAGGGGGCTTACACCGGGGAGCTGTTTTTT
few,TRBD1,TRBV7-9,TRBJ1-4,CASSPPGTGRSEKLFF,TGTGCCAGCAGCCCACCCGGGACAGGGAGGAGTGAAAAACTGTTTTTT
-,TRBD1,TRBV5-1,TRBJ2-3,CASIKGGLGDTQYF,TGCGCCAGCATTAAAGGGGGCTTGGGAGATACGCAGTATTTT
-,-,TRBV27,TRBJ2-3,CASNTLAERGTQYF,TGTGCCAGCAATACTTTAGCGGAAAGAGGGACGCAGTATTTT
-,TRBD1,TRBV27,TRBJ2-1,CASSPWDRVIGQFF,TGTGCCAGCAGTCCTTGGGACAGGGTCATCGGGCAGTTCTTC
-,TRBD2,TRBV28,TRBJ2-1,CASSPGLSGRTGNEQFF,TGTGCCAGCAGTCCAGGACTTAGCGGGAGAACAGGAAATGAGCAGTTCTTC
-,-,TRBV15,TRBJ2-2,CATRRDSNTGELFF,TGTGCCACCAGGCGGGACAGCAACACCGGGGAGCTGTTTTTT
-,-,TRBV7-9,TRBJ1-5,CASSFDSDQPQHF,TGTGCCAGCAGCTTTGACAGCGATCAGCCCCAGCATTTT
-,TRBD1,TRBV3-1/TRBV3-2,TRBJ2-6,CASSRRQGTVSSGANVLTF,TGTGCCAGCAGCCGAAGACAGGGGACCGTCTCTTCTGGGGCCAACGTCCTGACTTTC
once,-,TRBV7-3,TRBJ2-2,CASTVGPNTGELFF,TGTGCCAGCACCGTGGGGCCAAACACCGGGGAGCTGTTTTTT
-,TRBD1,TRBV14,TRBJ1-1,CASSQPKPHDRANTEAFF,TGTGCCAGCAGCCAGCCGAAGCCTCACGACAGGGCGAACACTGAAGCTTTCTTT
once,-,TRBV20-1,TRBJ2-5,CSARPGETQYF,TGCAGTGCTAGACCCGGGGAGACCCAGTACTTC
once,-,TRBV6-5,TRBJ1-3,CASRSWSSGNTIYF,TGTGCCAGCAGGTCATGGAGCTCTGGAAACACCATATATTTT
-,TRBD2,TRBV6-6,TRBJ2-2,CASSSSGGDRGELFF,TGTGCCAGCAGTTCAAGCGGGGGCGACCGGGGGGAGCTGTTTTTT